This is a list of T cell receptor beta chains from one sample in a study of T cell responses to AZD1222 COVID-19 vaccine. Generated by immunoSEQ multiplex PCR, the TCRdb table keeps only in-frame clones and is missing some. The repertoire holds roughly 92,000 clones, with 70% to 90% as singletons. The sample was peripheral blood, taken 28 days after the second AZD1222 dose. Receptors were obtained from an adult who received the AZD1222 COVID-19 vaccine. CDR3s include the opening cysteine and the closing phenylalanine or tryptophan. The D gene is left open where the match is weak. A row's size may be missing; if present it is once, few, many or a size class.

V gene	J gene	D gene	clone size	CDR3 length	CDR3 DNA	CDR3 protein
TRBV3-1/TRBV3-2	TRBJ1-4	NA	NA	13	TGTGCCAGCAGCTCACGACCGACGGAAAAACTGTTTTTT	CASSSRPTEKLFF
TRBV4-1	TRBJ1-5	NA	NA	21	TGCGCCAGCAGCTTTACAGGGTCCACCATTCAGGGGAAAAGGAACAATCAGCCCCAGCATTTT	CASSFTGSTIQGKRNNQPQHF
TRBV25-1	TRBJ2-1	TRBD2	NA	16	TGTGCCAGCCAAACCTTACTAGCGAGTGCCGACAATGAGCAGTTCTTC	CASQTLLASADNEQFF
TRBV3-1/TRBV3-2	TRBJ1-6	NA	NA	14	TGTGCCAGCAGCCAGGTCGCGGGGAATTCACCCCTCCACTTT	CASSQVAGNSPLHF
TRBV5-4	TRBJ1-3	NA	NA	14	TGTGCCAGCAGCAACAAGAGCTCTGGAAACACCATATATTTT	CASSNKSSGNTIYF
TRBV7-3	TRBJ2-2	NA	NA	16	TGTGCCAGCAGTCGGACCCGGACAGCGAACACCGGGGAGCTGTTTTTT	CASSRTRTANTGELFF
TRBV7-9	TRBJ1-6	NA	NA	15	TGTGCCAGCAGCTTGGGGGGCGCCTTGGATTCACCCCTCCACTTT	CASSLGGALDSPLHF
TRBV6-5	TRBJ2-2	NA	NA	13	TGTGCCAGCAGAATCGGGGACACCGGGGAGCTGTTTTTT	CASRIGDTGELFF
TRBV12-5	TRBJ2-1	NA	few	17	TGTGCTAGTGGTTTGGTCTTGGGGGCCACAGCATACAATGAGCAGTTCTTC	CASGLVLGATAYNEQFF
TRBV5-1	TRBJ1-2	TRBD1	NA	13	TGCGCCAGCAGCTTGGGGGACAGCTATGGCTACACCTTC	CASSLGDSYGYTF
TRBV5-1	TRBJ1-1	NA	NA	13	TGCGCCAGCAGCGGCCAAGAATACACTGAAGCTTTCTTT	CASSGQEYTEAFF
TRBV30	TRBJ2-7	NA	NA	10	TGTGCCTGGAGTTCGGACGAGCAGTACTTC	CAWSSDEQYF
TRBV7-3	TRBJ2-3	TRBD1	NA	15	TGTGCCAGCAGCCCCCGGACAGGGCTCACAGATACGCAGTATTTT	CASSPRTGLTDTQYF
TRBV11-2	TRBJ2-7	NA	NA	15	TGTGCCAGCAGCCGAGGAGGGGAAAGATTCTACGAGCAGTACTTC	CASSRGGERFYEQYF
TRBV29-1	TRBJ2-3	NA	once	13	TGCAGCGTTCAAGGTCCTAGCACAGATACGCAGTATTTT	CSVQGPSTDTQYF
TRBV4-1	TRBJ2-5	TRBD1	NA	15	TGCGCCAGCAGCCAAGGAATCACAGGGGAAGAGACCCAGTACTTC	CASSQGITGEETQYF
TRBV7-9	TRBJ1-2	NA	NA	13	TGTGCCAGCAGCTTAGGTGGAAACTATGGCTACACCTTC	CASSLGGNYGYTF
TRBV11-2	TRBJ2-1	NA	NA	13	TGTGCCAGCAGCCGCCGGGAGCGCAATGAGCAGTTCTTC	CASSRRERNEQFF
TRBV5-1	TRBJ2-5	NA	NA	14	TGCGCCAGCAGCTCCGACACGGGTCCGGAGACCCAGTACTTC	CASSSDTGPETQYF
TRBV5-4	TRBJ1-3	NA	NA	14	TGTGCCAGCAGCCCGGGGACGGCTGGAAACACCATATATTTT	CASSPGTAGNTIYF
TRBV5-1	TRBJ1-4	NA	NA	15	TGCGCCAGCAGCTTTCGGGGTTCGGCTAATGAAAAACTGTTTTTT	CASSFRGSANEKLFF
TRBV5-8	TRBJ1-1	NA	NA	14	TGTGCCAGCAGCGTCCGTTGGCAGAACACTGAAGCTTTCTTT	CASSVRWQNTEAFF
TRBV19	TRBJ1-6	NA	NA	17	TGTGCCAGTAGTCCACAGAGACGAAGCTCCTATAATTCACCCCTCCACTTT	CASSPQRRSSYNSPLHF
TRBV25-1	TRBJ2-5	TRBD1	NA	13	TGTGCCAGCATGACAGGGGGGGAAGAGACCCAGTACTTC	CASMTGGEETQYF
TRBV9	TRBJ1-1	NA	NA	16	TGTGCCAGCAGCGCAGGCCCATATTTCAGGGGAGTTGAAGCTTTCTTT	CASSAGPYFRGVEAFF
TRBV11-2	TRBJ2-1	TRBD2	NA	16	TGTGCCAGCAGCTTGGGACTAGCGGGGGCGTCTTTTGAGCAGTTCTTC	CASSLGLAGASFEQFF
TRBV29-1	TRBJ1-2	NA	NA	14	TGCAGCGTTGGTAGTGTGGGAGTCAACTATGGCTACACCTTC	CSVGSVGVNYGYTF
TRBV2	TRBJ1-1	NA	NA	13	TGTGCCAGCAGTGAAGAGGGAACGAGCGTAGCTTTCTTT	CASSEEGTSVAFF
TRBV4-1	TRBJ1-1	NA	NA	13	TGCGCCAGCAGCCACGTGGGTTTCACTGAAGCTTTCTTT	CASSHVGFTEAFF
TRBV21-1	TRBJ1-6	NA	NA	14	TGTGCCAGCGGAGTGAAGGGGTTCAATTCACCCCTCCACTTT	CASGVKGFNSPLHF
TRBV30	TRBJ1-6	TRBD1	NA	13	TGTGCCTGGAAGGGACAGGGGTTATCACCCCTCCACTTT	CAWKGQGLSPLHF
TRBV6-5	TRBJ1-4	NA	NA	14	TGTGCCAGCATGAACGGGGGGACTAATGAAAAACTGTTTTTT	CASMNGGTNEKLFF
TRBV2	TRBJ1-2	NA	NA	13	TGTGCCAGCGGGCGACGGGCAGGGGATGGCTACACCTTC	CASGRRAGDGYTF
TRBV18	TRBJ1-6	TRBD1	NA	14	TGTGCCAGCAGGGGACAGTCCTATAATTCACCCCTCCACTTT	CASRGQSYNSPLHF
TRBV29-1	TRBJ2-2	NA	NA	14	TGCAGCGTTGCGGTCGGATCGAACACCGGGGAGCTGTTTTTT	CSVAVGSNTGELFF
TRBV27	TRBJ2-1	NA	NA	16	TGTGCCAGCAGTAGAGACGGAACCTTCTCCTACAATGAGCAGTTCTTC	CASSRDGTFSYNEQFF
TRBV2	TRBJ1-2	NA	NA	15	TGTGCCAGCAGTGAAAGGGGTCGAGCTAACTATGGCTACACCTTC	CASSERGRANYGYTF
TRBV4-1	TRBJ2-2	NA	NA	16	TGCGCCAGCAGCCCCAGCGTCCTAGTATTGACCGGGGAGCTGTTTTTT	CASSPSVLVLTGELFF
TRBV19	TRBJ2-7	NA	NA	14	TGTGCCAGTAGTATAGGGTCCGGGGCCTACGAGCAGTACTTC	CASSIGSGAYEQYF
TRBV6-5	TRBJ1-2	NA	NA	13	TGTGCCAGCAGTTACTTACAGGGTCGTGGCTACACCTTC	CASSYLQGRGYTF
TRBV2	TRBJ2-7	NA	few	15	TGTGCCACCATACGGGACTCCACAAGTACCTACGAGCAGTACTTC	CATIRDSTSTYEQYF
TRBV3-1/TRBV3-2	TRBJ2-7	NA	few	14	TGTGCCAGCAGCCTCGGGGCGAGCTCCTACGAGCAGTACTTC	CASSLGASSYEQYF
TRBV9	TRBJ2-3	NA	NA	13	TGTGCCAGCAGCGTAGAAGGGAGAGATACGCAGTATTTT	CASSVEGRDTQYF
TRBV12-3/TRBV12-4	TRBJ1-4	TRBD1	NA	12	TGTGCCAGCAGTTGGACAGGTGAAAAACTGTTTTTT	CASSWTGEKLFF
TRBV27	TRBJ2-7	TRBD1	NA	17	TGTGCCAGCAGTTTTGTCCCTCCTCACACAGGGGTCTACGAGCAGTACTTC	CASSFVPPHTGVYEQYF
TRBV19	TRBJ2-7	TRBD2	NA	16	TGTGCCAGTAGTCCCCGGACTAGCGGGCGAACCTACGAGCAGTACTTC	CASSPRTSGRTYEQYF
TRBV6-4	TRBJ2-7	NA	NA	11	TGTGCCAGCAGGTCGACTTGCGAGCAGTACTTC	CASRSTCEQYF
TRBV2	TRBJ2-5	NA	NA	13	TGTGCCAGCAGTGAAGGCAGGGAGAAGACCCAGTACTTC	CASSEGREKTQYF
TRBV4-1	TRBJ2-3	TRBD2	once	15	TGCGCCAGCAGCCAAGCCGGGACTAGCGCAGATACGCAGTATTTT	CASSQAGTSADTQYF
TRBV6-5	TRBJ2-6	NA	NA	15	TGTGCCAGCACACGAGGAGTGGATGGGGCCAACGTCCTGACTTTC	CASTRGVDGANVLTF
TRBV6-5	TRBJ1-6	NA	NA	15	TGTGCCAGCAGCCGACGGGGAAACTATAATTCACCCCTCCACTTT	CASSRRGNYNSPLHF
TRBV7-2	TRBJ2-2	NA	NA	11	TGTGCCAGCAGCTTAGCCGGGGAGCTGTTTTTT	CASSLAGELFF
TRBV2	TRBJ1-1	NA	NA	13	TGTGCCAGCAGGGCCGGTACAGGGCTTGAAGCTTTCTTT	CASRAGTGLEAFF
TRBV7-9	TRBJ2-7	NA	once	13	TGTGCCAGCAGCTTAGGAGATTCCACCCGCCAGTACTTC	CASSLGDSTRQYF
TRBV19	TRBJ1-2	NA	NA	13	TGTGCCAGTAGTATATCCGGTCCGGGTGGCTACACCTTC	CASSISGPGGYTF
TRBV7-9	TRBJ2-7	TRBD2	NA	14	TGTGCCAGCAGCTGGACTAGCACCGACTACGAGCAGTACTTC	CASSWTSTDYEQYF
TRBV18	TRBJ2-5	TRBD1	NA	16	TGTGCCAGCTCTCCGACGGGACAGGGGGCTCTAGAGACCCAGTACTTC	CASSPTGQGALETQYF